This T cell receptor (beta chain) appears in the sequencing data of a study of blood T cell repertoires in COVID-19. Those enrolled in Seattle joined during active infection and were followed longitudinally afterward. In the authors' methods: Amplification with reference gene primers provided the estimates of nucleated cell counts. Produced via immunoSEQ multiplex PCR; TCRdb's table is partial and in-frame only. That table gives V, J and clone size, and the DNA gave D and trimming. This table has about 170,000 clones, roughly 93% appearing once. J was trimmed by 0 bases and V by 6 bases; bases with no gene match: 3. The CDR3 spans 15 residues. The germline CDR1 and CDR2 sequences are MNHEY and SMNVEV (reference sequence).

The TCR was taken from a young man with COVID-19, enrolled during active disease. Sample: peripheral blood. The chain links TRBV27 to TRBJ2-3; 10 bases line up with TRBD2. Here the CDR3 DNA reads TGTGCCAGCAGCGTGACTAGCGGGAGCACAGATACGCAGTATTTT. Translating it yields CASSVTSGSTDTQYF.